The 7 T cell receptor beta chains below come from one sample, sequenced in a study of CD8+ T cells in alopecia areata. Time point denoted: mouse skin 3 weeks after grafting. cDNA serving as the sequencing template came from extracted, reverse transcribed RNA. Data came from immunoSEQ multiplex PCR; TCRdb stores just in-frame clones and leaves some out. The profile covers fewer than 3,500 clones, none occurring a single time. Sequencing was performed on skin, taken at week 3. These receptors were collected from a C3H/HeJ mouse with alopecia areata. The strain's MHC type: H2-k.

This clone has ten or more counts. All gene names here are mouse names. From the germline J gene comes the end of the CDR3, since the read stops 4 residues before it. The chain links TRBV1 to TRBJ2-2; tentatively, D is TRBD1 (6 bases). V lost 0 bases to trimming and J lost 3 bases, with 11 bases between them. The CDR3 covers 16 residues. Germline CDR1 NSQYPW, CDR2 LRSPGD (reference sequence). This CDR3 is CTCSADGAGDTGQLYF. Incomplete CDR3 DNA: TGCACCTGCAGTGCAGATGGGGCAGGGGACACCGGG.

This clone has at least ten counts. Gene names refer to mouse genes. CDR3 bases read: TGTGCCAGCGGTGAGGGGACAAACACA. Protein product: CASGEGTNT. The full CDR3 protein is CASGEGTNTEVFF. The chain joins TRBV13-2 to TRBJ1-1; D remains ambiguous. Coverage ceases 4 residues before the CDR3 finishes, and the germline J gene fills in the end. This CDR3 contains 13 residues. CDR1 and CDR2 from the germline V gene are NNHNN and SYGAGS (reference sequence). V lost 2 bases, J lost 0 bases, and 5 bases lay in between.

This clone was observed a few times. The gene names given are mouse names. Read data end 3 residues before the CDR3 end; the end is taken from the germline J gene. The chain joins TRBV13-2 to TRBJ1-6, with D maybe TRBD1 (5 bases). TRBJ1-6 is identified as an open reading frame with a role that is uncertain. This CDR3 spans 13 amino acids. V was trimmed by 3 bases and J by 5 bases, leaving 6 bases between them. The germline gives CDR1 NNHNN, CDR2 SYGAGS (reference sequence). CDR3 DNA, as far as it was read: TGTGCCAGCGGTGGGACAAATAATTCGCCC. It is translated as CASGGTNNSP. The entire CDR3 protein is CASGGTNNSPLYF.

This clone has ten or more counts. Any gene name here is a mouse gene name. The read comes to an end 4 residues before the CDR3 does, leaving the germline J gene to fill in the end. The chain combines TRBV5 with TRBJ2-2, with 10 bases identical to TRBD2. The germline CDR1 and CDR2 sequences are LGHNA and YNLKQL (reference sequence). The CDR3 covers 16 residues. The V gene end was trimmed by 2 bases and the J gene end by 3 bases; junction bases not matched to a gene: 3. CDR3 sequence reads: CASSQMDWGYTGQLYF. The CDR3 bases that were read are TGTGCCAGCAGCCAAATGGACTGGGGGTACACCGGG.

This clone was seen more than once but under ten times. A read error may produce the germline difference seen at one junction end. Gene and germline names: mouse. The CDR3 is cut off 4 residues early in the read; its end comes from the germline J gene. The gene calls are TRBV13-1 and TRBJ2-1, with TRBD2 matching over 7 bases. The CDR3 has 14 amino acids. Germline-derived CDR1 and CDR2 are NSHNY and SYGAGN. The DNA read from the CDR3 is TGTACCAGCAGTGACTGGGAGAACTATGCT. It specifies CTSSDWENYA. The complete CDR3 protein is CTSSDWENYAEQFF.

In its sample, this clone is medium-sized. Gene labels here are mouse ones. The read ends 4 residues before the CDR3 terminus; that terminus is restored from the germline J gene. J is TRBJ2-3 and V is TRBV1; the match to TRBD2 covers 7 bases. CDR1 and CDR2 from the germline V gene are NSQYPW and LRSPGD (reference sequence). Trimming removed 1 base from V and 2 bases from J; junction bases left unmatched: 3. This CDR3 contains 15 residues. The CDR3 bases that were read are TGCACCTGCAGTGCAGCCTGGGGGTTTGCAGAA. Translated, it gives CTCSAAWGFAE. The complete CDR3 sequence is CTCSAAWGFAETLYF.

A note on this clone: Here the gene names and germline are mouse. The read comes to an end 4 residues before the CDR3 does, leaving the germline J gene to fill in the end. This chain connects TRBV2 to TRBJ1-1, with D possibly being TRBD1 (6 bases). CDR3 length: 15 residues. Germline V CDR1 and CDR2: LGHNA, YSYQKL. Trimming took off 0 bases at V and 0 bases at J, with 8 bases between the two ends. Incomplete CDR3 DNA: TGTGCCAGCAGCCAAGAAGGGGGTGCAAACACA. Its translation is CASSQEGGANT. The full CDR3 protein is CASSQEGGANTEVFF.